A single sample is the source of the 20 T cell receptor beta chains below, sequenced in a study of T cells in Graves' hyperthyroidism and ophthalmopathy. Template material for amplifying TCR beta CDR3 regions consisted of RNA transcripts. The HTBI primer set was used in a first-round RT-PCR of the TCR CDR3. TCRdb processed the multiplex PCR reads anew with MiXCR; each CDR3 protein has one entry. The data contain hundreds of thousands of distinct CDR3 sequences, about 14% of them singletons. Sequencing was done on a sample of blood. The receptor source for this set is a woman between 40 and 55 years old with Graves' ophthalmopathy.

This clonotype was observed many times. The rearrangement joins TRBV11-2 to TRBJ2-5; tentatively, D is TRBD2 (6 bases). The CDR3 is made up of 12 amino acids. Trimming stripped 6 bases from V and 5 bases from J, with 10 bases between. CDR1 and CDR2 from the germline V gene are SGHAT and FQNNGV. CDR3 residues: CASRSSVETQYF. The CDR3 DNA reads TGTGCCAGCAGGTCTAGCGTGGAGACCCAGTACTTC. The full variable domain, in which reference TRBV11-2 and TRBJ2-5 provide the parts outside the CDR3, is EAGVAQSPRYKIIEKRQSVAFWCNPISGHATLYWYQQILGQGPKLLIQFQNNGVVDDSQLPKDRFSAERLKGVDSTLKIQPAKLEDSAVYLCASRSSVETQYFGPGTRLLVL.

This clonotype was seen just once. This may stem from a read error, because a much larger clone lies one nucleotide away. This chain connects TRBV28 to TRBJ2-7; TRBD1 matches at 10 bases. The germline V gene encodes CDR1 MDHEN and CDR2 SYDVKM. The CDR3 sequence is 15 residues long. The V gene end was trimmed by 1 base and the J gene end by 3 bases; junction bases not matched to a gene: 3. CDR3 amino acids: CASSLSGQGFYEQYF. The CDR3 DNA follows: TGTGCCAGCAGTTTATCGGGACAGGGGTTCTACGAGCAGTACTTC.

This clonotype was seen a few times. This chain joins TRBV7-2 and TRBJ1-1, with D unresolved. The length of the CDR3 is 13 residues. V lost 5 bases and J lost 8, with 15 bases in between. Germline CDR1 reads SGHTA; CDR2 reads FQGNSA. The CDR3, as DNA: TGTGCCAGCAGCCTGATATCTCCCCGGGAAGCTTTCTTT. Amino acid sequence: CASSLISPREAFF.

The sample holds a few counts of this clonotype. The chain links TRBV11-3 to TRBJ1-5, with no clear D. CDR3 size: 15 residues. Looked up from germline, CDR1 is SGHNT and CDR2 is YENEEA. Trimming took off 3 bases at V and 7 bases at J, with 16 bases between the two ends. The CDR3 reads CASSLSGGLEQPQHF. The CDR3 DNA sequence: TGTGCCAGCAGCTTGTCCGGTGGCTTGGAGCAGCCCCAGCATTTT.

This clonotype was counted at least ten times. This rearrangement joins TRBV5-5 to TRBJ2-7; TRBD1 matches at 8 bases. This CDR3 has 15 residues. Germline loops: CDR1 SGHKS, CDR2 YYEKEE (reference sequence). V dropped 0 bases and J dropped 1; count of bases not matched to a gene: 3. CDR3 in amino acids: CASSLATGGSYEQYF. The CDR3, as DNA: TGTGCCAGCAGCTTGGCCACAGGGGGATCCTACGAGCAGTACTTC.

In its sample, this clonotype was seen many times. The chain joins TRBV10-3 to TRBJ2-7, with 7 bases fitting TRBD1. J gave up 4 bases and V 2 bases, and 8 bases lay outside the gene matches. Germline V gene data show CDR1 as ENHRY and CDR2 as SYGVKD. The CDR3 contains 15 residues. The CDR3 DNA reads TGTGCCATCAGTGAGGCGGACAGGACGGGTTACGAGCAGTACTTC. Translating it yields CAISEADRTGYEQYF.

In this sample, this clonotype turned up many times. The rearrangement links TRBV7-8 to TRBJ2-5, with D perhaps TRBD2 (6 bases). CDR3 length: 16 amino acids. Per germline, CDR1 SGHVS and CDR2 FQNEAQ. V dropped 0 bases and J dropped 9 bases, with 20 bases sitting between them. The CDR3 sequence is CASSLAWAAVTGAQYF. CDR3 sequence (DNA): TGTGCCAGCAGCTTAGCGTGGGCTGCGGTCACGGGGGCCCAGTACTTC.

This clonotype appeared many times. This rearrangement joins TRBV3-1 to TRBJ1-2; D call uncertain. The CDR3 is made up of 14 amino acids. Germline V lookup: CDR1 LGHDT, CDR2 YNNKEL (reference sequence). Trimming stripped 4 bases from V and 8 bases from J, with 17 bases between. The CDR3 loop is CASSRGESASGYTF. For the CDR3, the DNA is TGTGCCAGCAGCCGTGGCGAGTCAGCTTCCGGCTACACCTTC.

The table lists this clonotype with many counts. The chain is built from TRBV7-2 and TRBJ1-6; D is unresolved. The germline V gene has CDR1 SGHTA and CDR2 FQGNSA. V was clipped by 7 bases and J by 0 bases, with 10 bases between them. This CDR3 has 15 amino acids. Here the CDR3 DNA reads TGTGCCAGCACCACTCAGTACTCCTATAATTCACCCCTCCACTTT. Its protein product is CASTTQYSYNSPLHF.

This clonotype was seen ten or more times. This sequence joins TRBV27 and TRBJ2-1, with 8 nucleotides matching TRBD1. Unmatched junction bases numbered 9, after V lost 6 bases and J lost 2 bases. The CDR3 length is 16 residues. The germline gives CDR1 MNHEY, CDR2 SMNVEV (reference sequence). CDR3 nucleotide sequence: TGTGCCAGCAGCCGGAGGACAGGGAACCCCTACAATGAGCAGTTCTTC. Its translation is CASSRRTGNPYNEQFF.

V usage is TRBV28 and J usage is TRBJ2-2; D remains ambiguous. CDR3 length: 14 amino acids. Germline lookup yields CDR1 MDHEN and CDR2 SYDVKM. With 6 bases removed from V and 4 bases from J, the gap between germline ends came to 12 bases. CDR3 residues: CASSPFRFTGELFF. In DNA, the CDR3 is TGTGCCAGCAGCCCCTTTCGATTCACCGGGGAGCTGTTTTTT.

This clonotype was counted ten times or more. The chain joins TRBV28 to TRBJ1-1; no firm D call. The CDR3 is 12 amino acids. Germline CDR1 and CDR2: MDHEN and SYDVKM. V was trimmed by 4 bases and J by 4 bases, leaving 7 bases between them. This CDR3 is CASSSRSTEAFF. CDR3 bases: TGTGCCAGCAGTTCCCGTAGCACTGAAGCTTTCTTT. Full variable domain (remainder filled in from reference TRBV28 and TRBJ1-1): DVKVTQSSRYLVKRTGEKVFLECVQDMDHENMFWYRQDPGLGLRLIYFSYDVKMKEKGDIPEGYSVSREKKERFSLILESASTNQTSMYLCASSSRSTEAFFGQGTRLTVV.

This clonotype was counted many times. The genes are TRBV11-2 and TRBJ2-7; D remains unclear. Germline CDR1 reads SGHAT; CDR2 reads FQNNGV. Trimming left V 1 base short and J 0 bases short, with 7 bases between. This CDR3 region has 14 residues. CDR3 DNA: TGTGCCAGCAGCTTAGTTCACAGCTCCTACGAGCAGTACTTC. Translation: CASSLVHSSYEQYF.

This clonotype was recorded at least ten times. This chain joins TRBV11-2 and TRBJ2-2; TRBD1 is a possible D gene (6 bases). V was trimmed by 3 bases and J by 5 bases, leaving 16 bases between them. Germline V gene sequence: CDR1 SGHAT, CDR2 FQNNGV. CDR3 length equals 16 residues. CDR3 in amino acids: CASSLDDRSFTGELFF. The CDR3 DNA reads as TGTGCCAGCAGCTTGGACGACAGGTCCTTTACCGGGGAGCTGTTTTTT.

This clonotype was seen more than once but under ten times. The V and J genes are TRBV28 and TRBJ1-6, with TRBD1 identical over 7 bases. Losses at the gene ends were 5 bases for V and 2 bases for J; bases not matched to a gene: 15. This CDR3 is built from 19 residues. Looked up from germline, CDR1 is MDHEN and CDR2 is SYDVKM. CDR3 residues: CASSPSRQTGRTYNSPLHF. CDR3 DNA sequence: TGTGCCAGCAGTCCCTCCCGACAGACAGGGAGGACCTATAATTCACCCCTCCACTTT.

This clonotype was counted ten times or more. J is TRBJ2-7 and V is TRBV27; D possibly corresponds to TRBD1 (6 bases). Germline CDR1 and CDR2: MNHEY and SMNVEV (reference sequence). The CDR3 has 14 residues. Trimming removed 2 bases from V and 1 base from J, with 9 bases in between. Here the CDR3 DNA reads TGTGCCAGCAGTTTAAACAGGGCATCCTACGAGCAGTACTTC. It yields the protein CASSLNRASYEQYF.

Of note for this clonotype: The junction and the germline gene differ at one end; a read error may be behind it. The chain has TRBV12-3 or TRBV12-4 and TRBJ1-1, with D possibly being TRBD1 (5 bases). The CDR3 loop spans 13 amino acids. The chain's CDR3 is CASRSQGVTETFF. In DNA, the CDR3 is TGTGCCAGCAGATCCCAAGGGGTCACTGAAACTTTCTTT.

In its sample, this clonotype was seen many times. The CDR3 DNA reads as TGCAGTGCTCCGAGTTTAGGGGATAATACCTACGAGCAGTACTTC. Protein: CSAPSLGDNTYEQYF. The chain carries TRBV20-1 and TRBJ2-7, with a tentative D call TRBD1 (5 bases). The CDR3 contains 15 residues. Germline V gene sequence: CDR1 DFQATT, CDR2 SNEGSKA (reference sequence). V shed 5 bases and J shed 2 bases, with 19 bases lying between them.

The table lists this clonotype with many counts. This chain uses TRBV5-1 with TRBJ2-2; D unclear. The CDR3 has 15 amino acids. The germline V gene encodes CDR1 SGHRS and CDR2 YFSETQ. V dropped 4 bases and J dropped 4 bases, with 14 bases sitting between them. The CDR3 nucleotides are TGCGCCAGCAGCCCGGCCTTGGGGTCCACCGGGGAGCTGTTTTTT. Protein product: CASSPALGSTGELFF.

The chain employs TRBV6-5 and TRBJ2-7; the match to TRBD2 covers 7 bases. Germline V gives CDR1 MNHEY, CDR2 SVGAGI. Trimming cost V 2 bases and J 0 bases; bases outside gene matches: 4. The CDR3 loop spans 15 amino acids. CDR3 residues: CASSYTGGISYEQYF. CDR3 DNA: TGTGCCAGCAGTTACACGGGAGGAATCTCCTACGAGCAGTACTTC.